This T cell receptor (beta chain) was sequenced for a study of shared clonotypes between healthy human individuals. Turning to this clone: The antigen is not known.

Overall study results and limits: Sequencing depth was expected to affect clonotype sharing among donors. The study generally estimated greater richness for naive than memory subsets.

CDR3 length equals 14 residues. V gave up 0 bases and J gave up 0 bases, with 5 bases separating them. The V gene's germline CDR1 is SGHRS and CDR2 YFSETQ. Terminally differentiated effector memory CD45RA+ cells were left out of the naive CD8 fraction, which was CD45RO-negative and positively selected for CCR7. The study ran the assay at deep level. Original analysis: ImmunoSEQ only sent back junction sequences with no quality scores, so filtering was done differently. The data were produced by immunoSEQ multiplex PCR, yet TCRdb's version contains in-frame clones alone and is incomplete. The DNA gave D and trimming, while V, J and clone size come from that table. The data show roughly 2,000,000 clones, with 85% to 95% seen just once and roughly 1.7% held by the top ten.

This sequence was found in a man between 18 and 35 years old in good health. Some clones in this sample may be carry-over from other donors' samples. This chain links TRBV5-1 with TRBJ2-3; D not resolved. Material: naive CD8+ T cells from PBMCs. The CDR3 DNA reads TGCGCCAGCAGCTTGGCAACTAGCACAGATACGCAGTATTTT. Amino acid sequence: CASSLATSTDTQYF.